This T cell receptor beta chain was recorded in a study of OX40 agonist ivuxolimab in advanced cancers. Deletions cut 5 bases from V and 0 bases from J, with 11 bases between. In germline, CDR1 is SGHTA, CDR2 FQGNSA. This CDR3 spans 15 amino acids. Sequenced by immunoSEQ multiplex PCR; TCRdb stores in-frame clones only, minus some. The sample contains 130,000 or so clones, around 93% of which appear only once. This material consisted of CD4+ or CD8+ T cells sorted from blood, taken in a trial of the OX40 agonist ivuxolimab. This TCR derives from an adult with an advanced solid tumor such as melanoma, head and neck, liver or kidney cancer. The V gene is TRBV7-2, the J gene TRBJ2-4; D is uncertain. The chain's CDR3 is CASSPQAGAKNIQYF. CDR3 DNA: TGTGCCAGCAGCCCACAAGCTGGAGCCAAAAACATTCAGTACTTC.